A selection of T cell receptor beta chains follows, all from one sample in a study of T cell repertoires in cytomegalovirus infection. No antigen has been identified for these receptors. One entry per CDR3 protein, called by TCRdb with MiXCR from the reads. The sample has roughly 87,000 distinct CDR3 sequences, approximately 32% seen once; the top ten hold roughly 70%. The sample here was CD8+ T cells from cultured PBMCs, taken from culture after CMV antigen stimulation. The receptors stem from a human donor in good health (CMV status not recorded). Some clones in this sample may be carry-over from other donors' samples. Each CDR3 is given with its conserved first and last residue. D genes are given only for firm matches. Only some rows state a clone size, as once, few, many or a class for expanded clones.

clone size: many; V gene: TRBV6-1; J gene: TRBJ1-2; D gene: NA; CDR3 protein: CASRAGNNYGYTF; CDR3 DNA: TGTGCCAGCAGGGCGGGTAATAACTATGGCTACACCTTC
clone size: NA; V gene: TRBV12-5; J gene: TRBJ1-5; D gene: NA; CDR3 protein: CASGFMVNQPQHF; CDR3 DNA: TGTGCTAGTGGTTTCATGGTCAATCAGCCCCAGCATTTT
clone size: NA; V gene: TRBV28; J gene: TRBJ1-5; D gene: NA; CDR3 protein: CASSPRPGLVPQHF; CDR3 DNA: TGTGCCAGCAGTCCTCGGCCGGGCTTGGTGCCCCAGCATTTT
clone size: NA; V gene: TRBV6-5; J gene: TRBJ1-1; D gene: TRBD1; CDR3 protein: CASSRQGDFTEAFF; CDR3 DNA: TGTGCCAGCAGTCGACAGGGAGACTTCACTGAAGCTTTCTTT
clone size: NA; V gene: TRBV20-1; J gene: TRBJ2-6; D gene: NA; CDR3 protein: CSAVHRVPGANVLTF; CDR3 DNA: TGCAGTGCGGTTCACCGGGTGCCTGGGGCCAACGTCCTGACTTTC
clone size: many; V gene: TRBV7-2; J gene: TRBJ2-2; D gene: NA; CDR3 protein: CASSHSRTDGELFF; CDR3 DNA: TGTGCCAGCAGCCACTCCCGGACGGACGGGGAGCTGTTTTTT
clone size: NA; V gene: TRBV19; J gene: TRBJ2-7; D gene: NA; CDR3 protein: CASSNRDGDEQYF; CDR3 DNA: TGTGCCAGTAGTAACCGGGACGGCGACGAGCAGTACTTC
clone size: NA; V gene: TRBV5-4; J gene: TRBJ1-4; D gene: NA; CDR3 protein: CASSLTDGPNNEKLFF; CDR3 DNA: TGTGCCAGCAGCTTGACGGACGGACCCAATAATGAAAAACTGTTTTTT
clone size: NA; V gene: TRBV19; J gene: TRBJ1-1; D gene: NA; CDR3 protein: CASSMGNEAFF; CDR3 DNA: TGTGCCAGTAGTATGGGAAATGAAGCTTTCTTT
clone size: NA; V gene: TRBV6-5; J gene: TRBJ2-1; D gene: TRBD1; CDR3 protein: CASSYQGAMLNEQFF; CDR3 DNA: TGTGCCAGCAGTTATCAGGGGGCAATGCTCAATGAGCAGTTCTTC
clone size: many; V gene: TRBV7-8; J gene: TRBJ1-5; D gene: NA; CDR3 protein: CASSLAGRVLNQPQHF; CDR3 DNA: TGTGCCAGCAGCTTAGCGGGCAGGGTTCTCAATCAGCCCCAGCATTTT
clone size: few; V gene: TRBV7-8; J gene: TRBJ2-3; D gene: NA; CDR3 protein: CASSLEGGPRTDTQYF; CDR3 DNA: TGTGCCAGCAGCTTAGAGGGGGGGCCGCGCACAGATACGCAGTATTTT
clone size: NA; V gene: TRBV9; J gene: TRBJ2-5; D gene: TRBD1; CDR3 protein: CASSVELGQGLFEETQYF; CDR3 DNA: TGTGCCAGCAGCGTAGAGCTGGGACAGGGTCTTTTTGAAGAGACCCAGTACTTC
clone size: once; V gene: TRBV28; J gene: TRBJ1-1; D gene: NA; CDR3 protein: CASSLYFAGAGEAFF; CDR3 DNA: TGTGCCAGCAGTTTATACTTTGCGGGAGCGGGTGAAGCTTTCTTT
clone size: NA; V gene: TRBV7-9; J gene: TRBJ2-1; D gene: NA; CDR3 protein: CASSPRDLLSYNEQFF; CDR3 DNA: TGTGCCAGCAGCCCCCGGGACTTACTCTCCTACAATGAGCAGTTCTTC
clone size: many; V gene: TRBV12-3/TRBV12-4; J gene: TRBJ1-6; D gene: TRBD1; CDR3 protein: CASSSRTGQDSPLHF; CDR3 DNA: TGTGCCAGCAGTTCGCGGACAGGGCAGGATTCACCCCTCCACTTT
clone size: few; V gene: TRBV4-1; J gene: TRBJ1-6; D gene: NA; CDR3 protein: CASSHGTDSYNSPLHF; CDR3 DNA: TGCGCCAGCAGCCATGGAACGGACTCCTATAATTCACCCCTCCACTTT
clone size: many; V gene: TRBV6-5; J gene: TRBJ2-1; D gene: TRBD2; CDR3 protein: CASSSTSGLGQGSYNEQFF; CDR3 DNA: TGTGCCAGCAGTTCGACTAGCGGGTTAGGACAGGGCTCCTACAATGAGCAGTTCTTC
clone size: many; V gene: TRBV6-1; J gene: TRBJ2-1; D gene: TRBD1; CDR3 protein: CASRSQGAISPYNEQFF; CDR3 DNA: TGTGCCAGCAGATCACAGGGGGCGATAAGCCCCTACAATGAGCAGTTCTTC
clone size: few; V gene: TRBV19; J gene: TRBJ1-1; D gene: NA; CDR3 protein: CASSMEQTGNTEAFF; CDR3 DNA: TGTGCCAGTAGTATGGAACAGACCGGGAACACTGAAGCTTTCTTT
clone size: NA; V gene: TRBV5-1; J gene: TRBJ1-6; D gene: NA; CDR3 protein: CASSLGGAVDNSPLHF; CDR3 DNA: TGCGCCAGCAGCTTGGGAGGGGCAGTGGATAATTCACCCCTCCACTTT
clone size: NA; V gene: TRBV7-6; J gene: TRBJ2-1; D gene: NA; CDR3 protein: CASRTSRAANEQFF; CDR3 DNA: TGTGCCAGCAGAACGTCACGGGCCGCCAATGAGCAGTTCTTC
clone size: few; V gene: TRBV7-6; J gene: TRBJ2-2; D gene: NA; CDR3 protein: CASSWTNTGELFF; CDR3 DNA: TGTGCCAGCAGCTGGACGAACACCGGGGAGCTGTTTTTT
clone size: once; V gene: TRBV29-1; J gene: TRBJ1-3; D gene: NA; CDR3 protein: CSVDDPGSGNTIYF; CDR3 DNA: TGCAGCGTTGACGACCCAGGATCTGGAAACACCATATATTTT
clone size: NA; V gene: TRBV7-2; J gene: TRBJ2-1; D gene: TRBD2; CDR3 protein: CASSRSGGAYNEQFF; CDR3 DNA: TGTGCCAGCAGCCGGAGCGGGGGGGCCTACAATGAGCAGTTCTTC
clone size: NA; V gene: TRBV19; J gene: TRBJ2-7; D gene: NA; CDR3 protein: CASSIGRSYEQYF; CDR3 DNA: TGTGCCAGTAGTATAGGCAGGTCCTACGAGCAGTACTTC
clone size: many; V gene: TRBV2; J gene: TRBJ1-1; D gene: NA; CDR3 protein: CASSEGAGRTEAFF; CDR3 DNA: TGTGCCAGCAGTGAAGGTGCAGGGCGGACTGAAGCTTTCTTT
clone size: NA; V gene: TRBV7-3; J gene: TRBJ1-6; D gene: NA; CDR3 protein: CASSLGRNSPLHF; CDR3 DNA: TGTGCCAGCAGCTTAGGCAGAAATTCACCCCTCCACTTT
clone size: NA; V gene: TRBV19; J gene: TRBJ2-2; D gene: NA; CDR3 protein: CATRQWNTGELFF; CDR3 DNA: TGTGCCACCCGTCAATGGAACACCGGGGAGCTGTTTTTT
clone size: NA; V gene: TRBV3-1; J gene: TRBJ2-2; D gene: NA; CDR3 protein: CASSQDPGNANTGELFF; CDR3 DNA: TGTGCCAGCAGCCAAGATCCAGGGAACGCGAACACCGGGGAGCTGTTTTTT
clone size: many; V gene: TRBV12-3/TRBV12-4; J gene: TRBJ2-7; D gene: NA; CDR3 protein: CASRPSSTASGEQYF; CDR3 DNA: TGTGCCAGCAGGCCAAGCTCGACAGCATCCGGCGAGCAGTACTTC
clone size: few; V gene: TRBV25-1; J gene: TRBJ2-2; D gene: NA; CDR3 protein: CASSAALGELFF; CDR3 DNA: TGTGCCAGCAGTGCGGCCCTTGGGGAGCTGTTTTTT
clone size: few; V gene: TRBV7-3; J gene: TRBJ2-3; D gene: NA; CDR3 protein: CASSLVGGATDTQYF; CDR3 DNA: TGTGCCAGCAGCTTGGTAGGAGGGGCCACAGATACGCAGTATTTT
clone size: NA; V gene: TRBV30; J gene: TRBJ2-7; D gene: TRBD1; CDR3 protein: CAWRGPWTGGIHEQYF; CDR3 DNA: TGTGCCTGGAGGGGTCCCTGGACAGGGGGTATACACGAGCAGTACTTC
clone size: NA; V gene: TRBV27; J gene: TRBJ2-1; D gene: NA; CDR3 protein: CASSVKILDNEQFF; CDR3 DNA: TGTGCCAGCAGTGTTAAGATCCTGGACAATGAGCAGTTCTTC
clone size: few; V gene: TRBV19; J gene: TRBJ1-5; D gene: TRBD1; CDR3 protein: CASSDPDRGQNQPQHF; CDR3 DNA: TGTGCCAGTAGCGACCCAGACAGGGGGCAAAATCAGCCCCAGCATTTT
clone size: few; V gene: TRBV12-3/TRBV12-4; J gene: TRBJ2-3; D gene: NA; CDR3 protein: CASSLRVTVTDTQYF; CDR3 DNA: TGTGCCAGCAGTTTGAGGGTGACAGTCACAGATACGCAGTATTTT